The rows below give T cell receptor beta chains drawn from one sample of a study of OX40 agonist ivuxolimab in advanced cancers. Assay: immunoSEQ multiplex PCR; the TCRdb copy retains only in-frame clones and omits some. The sample has over 55,000 clones, approximately 90% seen once. Sequenced material: CD4+ or CD8+ T cells sorted from blood, taken in a trial of the OX40 agonist ivuxolimab. These receptor sequences come from an adult with an advanced solid tumor such as melanoma, head and neck, liver or kidney cancer. Both conserved end residues are part of each CDR3.

j_call | v_call | cdr3_aa
TRBJ1-4 | TRBV4-3 | CASSQDWQIVNEKLFF
TRBJ2-2 | TRBV9 | CASSVVGSGGELFF
TRBJ1-2 | TRBV19 | CASSIDRDGDGYTF
TRBJ1-2 | TRBV30 | CAWRPGFGYTF
TRBJ2-1 | TRBV6-5 | CASRPLGLAADEQFF
TRBJ2-1 | TRBV5-1 | CASSLGTSLYEQFF
TRBJ1-1 | TRBV6-1 | CASSDRGRASGTEAFF
TRBJ1-6 | TRBV11-2 | CASSPGGPGSPLHF
TRBJ1-1 | TRBV6-6 | CASSYGDTEAFF
TRBJ1-5 | TRBV6-1 | CASRPGSWLEPQHF
TRBJ1-2 | TRBV18 | CASSPPGQVYRGYTF
TRBJ1-2 | TRBV30 | CASGPGGYTF
TRBJ1-6 | TRBV28 | CATSPGGSGNSPLHF
TRBJ2-7 | TRBV6-5 | CASTRQGSYEQYF
TRBJ2-5 | TRBV5-1 | CASSLWSTGTSGRQETQYF
TRBJ1-3 | TRBV7-3 | CASSFAQSGNTIYF
TRBJ2-1 | TRBV29-1 | CSVDGTGGSYEQFF
TRBJ1-6 | TRBV27 | CASSSGTGGLLDSPLHF
TRBJ1-6 | TRBV11-2 | CASSLSPADSPLHF
TRBJ2-7 | TRBV10-1 | CASSATGTGRSYEQYF
TRBJ1-3 | TRBV28 | CASSPQGWISGNTIYF
TRBJ2-1 | TRBV10-1 | CASSETSGGAYNEQFF
TRBJ2-1 | TRBV28 | CASSSPTGFNEQFF
TRBJ2-6 | TRBV2 | CASTDVPSGANVLTF
TRBJ2-1 | TRBV28 | CASSYSGAGSYNEQFF
TRBJ2-2 | TRBV11-3 | CASSLSWGLANTGELFF
TRBJ1-5 | TRBV6-6 | CASSYEINQPQHF
TRBJ1-5 | TRBV28 | CASSLQAGSQPQHF
TRBJ1-4 | TRBV5-5 | CASSPPSHREKLFF
TRBJ2-1 | TRBV5-6 | CASGRVISYNEQFF
TRBJ2-7 | TRBV27 | CASSSGGTGAYEQYF
TRBJ2-3 | TRBV11-2 | CASSVGAGEGTDTQYF
TRBJ1-1 | TRBV6-1 | CASSEWTVEAFF
TRBJ2-2 | TRBV7-3 | CASSTGTGEAGELFF
. | TRBV6-6 | CASSYPGAHEQYF
TRBJ1-6 | TRBV6-1 | CASSAGTAGPLSSPLHF
TRBJ2-2 | TRBV30 | CAWSHREAGELFF
TRBJ2-3 | TRBV5-4 | CASSDTRGTDTQYF
TRBJ2-5 | TRBV19 | CASSMQEGPGQETQYF
TRBJ1-5 | TRBV7-9 | CASSTGSGWDQPQHF
TRBJ2-2 | TRBV27 | CASSPRGRENTGELFF
TRBJ2-3 | TRBV4-2 | CASRREVSTDTQYF
TRBJ2-5 | TRBV27 | CASRSNRAPFQETQYF
TRBJ1-1 | TRBV5-1 | CASSLVTNTEAFF
TRBJ1-5 | TRBV19 | CATSAAGGQPQHF
TRBJ2-5 | TRBV6-6 | CASVLGQGLETQYF
TRBJ2-7 | TRBV7-8 | CASSLGAAGQSEQYF
TRBJ1-1 | TRBV7-9 | CASSPSGKNTEAFF
TRBJ1-1 | TRBV19 | CASTPPGAYTEAFF
TRBJ2-4 | TRBV30 | CAWSGTREAKNIQYF
TRBJ1-4 | TRBV6-5 | CASTGESEKLFF
TRBJ2-3 | TRBV10-3 | CAISESIDSTDTQYF
TRBJ2-1 | TRBV19 | CASSIARAYNEQFF
TRBJ1-3 | TRBV10-3 | CAITNGPSGNTIYF
TRBJ1-5 | TRBV4-2 | CASSPDRAYQPQHF
TRBJ2-1 | TRBV5-8 | CASSLAFGTGSYNEQFF
TRBJ2-1 | TRBV7-9 | CASSLEKSGNEQFF
TRBJ1-5 | TRBV19 | CASSITLRGNQPQHF
TRBJ2-3 | TRBV5-4 | CASSLGGTANTDTQYF